Described below is a single T cell receptor (beta chain) sequence and its context. Its target is not known. Only in-frame clones appear in the TCRdb table, and some are missing; sequencing was by immunoSEQ multiplex PCR. The profile shows approximately 18,000 clones, 85% to 95% of them singletons. The entry originates in a study of CD39 and CD103 CD8 tumor-infiltrating T cells. At sample collection, these patients were off therapy. T lymphocytes were negatively selected, with EpCAM beads added for tumor-infiltrating lymphocytes. CCR7 was ignored; memory CD8 cells were sorted as CD8+CD4-CD45RA-. Findings and caveats of the study: DP CD8 TILs seemed more oligoclonal than DN, SP and blood memory CD8.

The V and J ends lost 6 bases and 5 bases, in that order; junction bases with no gene match: 11. Germline values: CDR1 PRHDT, CDR2 FYEKMQ (reference sequence). The CDR3 sequence is 16 residues long. This receptor was identified in a human donor with head and neck squamous cell carcinoma. Sequenced input: CD8+ T cells sorted from blood. Sample subset: total memory CD8 T cells (CD45RA-CCR7+/-) from blood or uninvolved lymph node. This chain connects TRBV13 to TRBJ2-5, with 11 nucleotides matching TRBD1. In DNA form, the CDR3 reads TGTGCCAGCAGTAACCGGGACAGGGGGTCGACGGAGACCCAGTACTTC. Its translation: CASSNRDRGSTETQYF.